This TCR beta chain was documented in a study of T cell responses to AZD1222 COVID-19 vaccine. Germline-derived CDR1 and CDR2 are MDHEN and SYDVKM. There are 14 residues in the CDR3. Trimming removed 6 bases from V and 5 bases from J, with 16 bases in between. Libraries were prepared by immunoSEQ multiplex PCR; TCRdb keeps only in-frame clonotypes and omits some of them. The data contain 150,000 to 250,000 clones, approximately 93% of them singletons. The clonotype originates from an adult who received the AZD1222 COVID-19 vaccine. The starting material was peripheral blood, obtained 28 days after the second AZD1222 dose. The chain couples TRBV28 to TRBJ1-2; possibly TRBD1 for D (5 bases). The CDR3 nucleotides are TGTGCCAGCAGATCTCCGGGACCCTTTTATGGCTACACCTTC. It yields the protein CASRSPGPFYGYTF.